The rows below give T cell receptor beta chains drawn from one sample of a study of cytomegalovirus exposure and HLA in healthy donors. Measured with immunoSEQ multiplex PCR; TCRdb has only the in-frame clones, and not every one. The table has roughly 140,000 clones, over 65% seen once. Sequenced sample: PBMCs. The receptor source for this set is a man aged 40-49 years in good health and CMV-seropositive. Both conserved end residues are part of each CDR3. The order of the fields is clone size, V gene, CDR3 protein. The size entry is marked missing in some rows and otherwise reads once, few, many or a size class.

abundance: few
v_gene: TRBV28
CDR3aa: CASSLWGRTANYGYTF

abundance: NA
v_gene: TRBV7-3
CDR3aa: CASSLGTSGGMDTQYF

abundance: NA
v_gene: TRBV11-2
CDR3aa: CASSFNRGWVMNTEAFF

abundance: NA
v_gene: TRBV21-1
CDR3aa: CASRRRGASNQPQHF

abundance: NA
v_gene: TRBV29-1
CDR3aa: CSVKGAQGTKNYGYTF

abundance: NA
v_gene: TRBV15
CDR3aa: CATSRARQGETQYF

abundance: NA
v_gene: TRBV27
CDR3aa: CASSGDTGFYEQYF

abundance: once
v_gene: TRBV7-9
CDR3aa: CASSLEGRGTYEQYF

abundance: once
v_gene: TRBV6-5
CDR3aa: CASRPTGAEAFF

abundance: NA
v_gene: TRBV21-1
CDR3aa: CASSKECSGGSSYNEQFF

abundance: few
v_gene: TRBV7-8
CDR3aa: CASSLEGGGVGYTF

abundance: NA
v_gene: TRBV2
CDR3aa: CASSVGRETEAFF

abundance: NA
v_gene: TRBV29-1
CDR3aa: CSASGTSLYNEQFF

abundance: NA
v_gene: TRBV7-3
CDR3aa: CASSLQGSAYEQYF

abundance: NA
v_gene: TRBV28
CDR3aa: CATGQGGMRKLFF

abundance: NA
v_gene: TRBV30
CDR3aa: CAWSQGGNTIYF

abundance: NA
v_gene: TRBV4-2
CDR3aa: CASSQGGTAGNTIYF

abundance: few
v_gene: TRBV29-1
CDR3aa: CSVYTGQSYEQYF

abundance: NA
v_gene: TRBV2
CDR3aa: CASRLANNEQFF

abundance: NA
v_gene: TRBV11-2
CDR3aa: CASSLTGTAYNSPLHF

abundance: NA
v_gene: TRBV5-1
CDR3aa: CASSSDRGTSGIEQYF

abundance: once
v_gene: TRBV4-3
CDR3aa: CASSQAATGTGYGYTF

abundance: NA
v_gene: TRBV18
CDR3aa: CASSPGLAGGIQETQYF

abundance: NA
v_gene: TRBV7-2
CDR3aa: CASSLGTSGRTNKQFF

abundance: NA
v_gene: TRBV28
CDR3aa: CASSLRGDTQYF

abundance: NA
v_gene: TRBV2
CDR3aa: CAGTEILNTEAFF

abundance: NA
v_gene: TRBV30
CDR3aa: CAWSGLSIYNEQFF

abundance: NA
v_gene: TRBV2
CDR3aa: CAPVSGGNQPQHF

abundance: NA
v_gene: TRBV14
CDR3aa: CASSQDVVAAEQYF

abundance: NA
v_gene: TRBV6-1
CDR3aa: CASVLDRGRNTIYF

abundance: NA
v_gene: TRBV19
CDR3aa: CASSIDLWGEVNQPQHF

abundance: NA
v_gene: TRBV9
CDR3aa: CASSVVPLPGDEQFF

abundance: NA
v_gene: TRBV29-1
CDR3aa: CSVLIAGGNTIYF

abundance: once
v_gene: TRBV20-1
CDR3aa: CSATDRWEQYF

abundance: NA
v_gene: TRBV11-3
CDR3aa: CASSRAGIPDNEQFF

abundance: NA
v_gene: TRBV9
CDR3aa: CASSGGGSSYNEQFF

abundance: NA
v_gene: TRBV6-5
CDR3aa: CASSSIRISYEQYF

abundance: NA
v_gene: TRBV11-2
CDR3aa: CASSLDLTKVSGANVLTF

abundance: few
v_gene: TRBV10-3
CDR3aa: CAISGTDYYEQYF

abundance: once
v_gene: TRBV19
CDR3aa: CASTERGEVHGSGYTF